A selection of T cell receptor beta chains follows, all from one sample in a study of blood T cells in healthy people across ages. TCRdb reprocessed the 5' RACE reads with MiXCR, giving one entry per CDR3 protein. Altogether about 930,000 distinct CDR3 sequences are present, approximately 32% being singletons, with the ten largest covering roughly 10%. The same sample was also used in a study of T cells of mothers and their children.

The material sequenced was blood. These receptor sequences come from a woman aged 35 to 49 in good health. Both conserved end residues are part of each CDR3. The D gene is left open where the match is weak. Not all rows give a size; the values are once, few, many and, for expanded clones, a class.

j_call	v_call	clone_size	d_call	cdr3_aa	cdr3_nt
TRBJ2-7	TRBV6-1	NA	NA	CASSLRRQATYEQYF	TGTGCCAGCAGTCTCAGGCGACAGGCAACCTACGAGCAGTACTTC
TRBJ1-2	TRBV20-1	once	NA	CSARQGLVDGYTF	TGCAGTGCTAGACAGGGACTCGTGGATGGCTACACCTTC
TRBJ2-1	TRBV12-3/TRBV12-4	NA	NA	CASSSRLSRDNEQFF	TGTGCCAGCAGTTCCCGCCTTAGCAGAGACAATGAGCAGTTCTTC
TRBJ1-4	TRBV7-3	few	TRBD1	CASSSDRVGEKLFF	TGTGCCAGCAGCTCCGACAGGGTTGGGGAAAAACTGTTTTTT
TRBJ2-1	TRBV6-5	few	NA	CASSYSSVYYNEQFF	TGTGCCAGCAGTTACTCGAGTGTGTACTACAATGAGCAGTTCTTC
TRBJ2-7	TRBV4-1	few	NA	CASSHDRRLGDEQYF	TGCGCCAGCAGCCATGACCGACGGCTCGGCGACGAGCAGTACTTC
TRBJ1-1	TRBV20-1	few	NA	CSARVLGRLNTEAFF	TGCAGTGCTAGGGTACTAGGACGGCTGAACACTGAAGCTTTCTTT
TRBJ2-1	TRBV6-1	NA	NA	CASSGQVSYNEQFF	TGTGCCAGCAGTGGTCAGGTTTCCTACAATGAGCAGTTCTTC
TRBJ2-7	TRBV3-1	many	NA	CASSQGQRTYEQYF	TGTGCCAGCAGCCAAGGTCAGCGCACCTACGAGCAGTACTTC
TRBJ2-5	TRBV9	NA	TRBD2	CASSSSGTSGGVKETQYF	TGTGCCAGCAGCTCAAGCGGGACTAGCGGGGGGGTCAAAGAGACCCAGTACTTC
TRBJ2-7	TRBV7-2	NA	TRBD2	CASRSPGLSSYKQYF	TGTGCCAGCAGATCACCGGGACTATCCTCCTACAAGCAGTACTTC
TRBJ2-7	TRBV27	NA	NA	CASRMEGRSSYEQYF	TGTGCCAGCAGAATGGAGGGACGGAGCTCCTACGAGCAGTACTTC
TRBJ2-7	TRBV5-6	NA	TRBD1	CASSLWTGALDEQYF	TGTGCCAGCAGCTTGTGGACAGGGGCCCTCGACGAGCAGTACTTC
TRBJ2-4	TRBV28	many	TRBD2	CASSAGGLAKNIQYF	TGTGCCAGCAGCGCGGGGGGGCTAGCCAAAAACATTCAGTACTTC
TRBJ2-6	TRBV21-1	NA	NA	CASSKEGQGASGTNVRTF	TGTGCCAGCAGCAAAGAGGGACAGGGGGCCTCTGGGACCAACGTCCGGACTTTC
TRBJ1-2	TRBV18	many	NA	CASSPSKEAGYTF	TGTGCCAGCTCACCGTCGAAAGAGGCTGGCTACACCTTC
TRBJ2-3	TRBV29-1	NA	TRBD2	CSVEDLAGIFTDTQYF	TGCAGCGTTGAAGATCTAGCGGGGATATTCACAGATACGCAGTATTTT
TRBJ2-5	TRBV12-3/TRBV12-4	NA	NA	CASTPSGQARETQYF	TGTGCCAGCACCCCCTCGGGGCAGGCGCGAGAGACCCAGTACTTC
TRBJ2-7	TRBV7-2	NA	NA	CASGRTVTYEQYF	TGTGCCAGCGGTCGGACGGTCACCTACGAGCAGTACTTC
TRBJ2-6	TRBV24-1	many	NA	CATSDFRPGQPNVLTF	TGTGCCACCAGTGATTTCCGTCCCGGACAACCTAACGTCCTGACTTTC
TRBJ1-1	TRBV2	few	NA	CAGGTPVLGMNTEAFF	TGTGCCGGCGGGACACCCGTATTGGGCATGAACACTGAAGCTTTCTTT
TRBJ2-7	TRBV18	NA	TRBD2	CASSPLPSGSYEQYF	TGTGCCAGCTCACCATTACCTAGCGGGAGCTACGAGCAGTACTTC
TRBJ1-2	TRBV28	few	NA	CASRLETLSTNYGYTF	TGTGCCAGCAGGCTCGAGACCCTTTCTACTAACTATGGCTACACCTTC
TRBJ2-7	TRBV24-1	NA	NA	CATSDSRDEQYF	TGTGCCACCAGTGATTCCCGGGACGAGCAGTACTTC
TRBJ2-1	TRBV9	NA	TRBD2	CASSVGVLADEQFF	TGTGCCAGCAGCGTAGGAGTTCTAGCGGATGAGCAGTTCTTC
TRBJ1-4	TRBV9	few	NA	CASSEGDPHLPTTNEKLFF	TGTGCCAGCAGCGAGGGGGACCCCCATCTTCCCACAACTAATGAAAAACTGTTTTTT
TRBJ2-2	TRBV2	NA	NA	CASRDKATSGELFF	TGTGCCAGCCGGGACAAAGCTACCTCCGGGGAGCTGTTTTTT
TRBJ1-1	TRBV6-5	NA	TRBD1	CASSYVQGAAEAFF	TGTGCCAGCAGTTACGTTCAGGGGGCTGCTGAAGCTTTCTTT
TRBJ1-2	TRBV12-3/TRBV12-4	few	NA	CASSSDPRAPANYGYTF	TGTGCCAGCAGCTCTGATCCGAGAGCTCCGGCTAACTATGGCTACACCTTC
TRBJ1-1	TRBV10-3	few	TRBD1	CATRTGGNTEAFF	TGTGCCACCCGGACAGGGGGGAACACTGAAGCTTTCTTT
TRBJ2-2	TRBV9	NA	TRBD1	CASSVGGQGNTGELFF	TGTGCCAGCAGCGTAGGAGGACAGGGAAACACCGGGGAGCTGTTTTTT
TRBJ2-7	TRBV24-1	NA	NA	CATSFGGDYEQYF	TGTGCCACCAGTTTTGGAGGGGACTACGAGCAGTACTTC
TRBJ1-5	TRBV7-2	few	TRBD1	CASSTGDRMGNQPQHF	TGTGCCAGCAGCACGGGGGACAGGATGGGCAATCAGCCCCAGCATTTT
TRBJ2-3	TRBV11-3	NA	TRBD2	CASSSPGTSGFTDTQYF	TGTGCCAGCAGCTCCCCTGGGACTAGCGGATTCACAGATACGCAGTATTTT
TRBJ2-4	TRBV5-1	few	NA	CASRGMNIQYF	TGCGCCAGCAGGGGGATGAACATTCAGTACTTC
TRBJ2-2	TRBV29-1	many	NA	CSVYGPSGELFF	TGCAGCGTGTACGGACCCTCCGGGGAGCTGTTTTTT
TRBJ1-5	TRBV28	NA	NA	CASSLVGGAGQPQHF	TGTGCCAGCAGTTTGGTCGGGGGGGCGGGACAGCCCCAGCATTTT
TRBJ1-2	TRBV3-1	many	NA	CASSQTWDGRTNGYTF	TGTGCCAGCAGCCAAACCTGGGACGGACGAACTAATGGCTACACCTTC
TRBJ2-6	TRBV12-3/TRBV12-4	many	TRBD1	CASSSLPGQDPTGANVLTF	TGTGCCAGCAGTTCTCTCCCGGGACAGGACCCCACTGGGGCCAACGTCCTGACTTTC
TRBJ1-5	TRBV5-1	few	TRBD1	CASSWAGGGQPQHF	TGCGCCAGCAGCTGGGCAGGGGGCGGTCAGCCCCAGCATTTT